The entry below describes one TCR beta chain. Its antigen is not yet known. Per-base quality was not reported, and no clone a single base away is much larger than it. The data stem from a study of blood T cell repertoires in COVID-19 (dated by TCRdb to about 2020). Turning to the overall study: The collaborator samples originated in the United States, Italy and Spain and spanned the acute and convalescent phases of COVID-19. Subjects who had been exposed to COVID-19, were actively infected with it, or had recovered from it provided the deeply sampled blood TCRbeta repertoires that made up the dataset. The samples were drawn from two sources: the first 160 participants of the ongoing ImmuneRACE study, and over 1,000 subjects contributed by 6 global collaborators. The prospective study material was composed of cDNA or gDNA derived from T cells, B-cell-depleted T cells, or PBMCs. Where available, HLA class I and class II types were taken from metadata supplied by the sample provider and were not determined by assay-based typing. Nearly every sample came with metadata listing a de-identified subject ID, COVID-19 status, age in years and sex. The repertoires were made available in a free public database intended to serve as a resource for research on the immune response to SARS-CoV-2.

The research as a whole found: Clinical and demographic metadata were provided uncurated, with the amount varying by source and participant.

Between the V and J ends, shortened by 4 bases and 3 bases respectively, the junction contains 7 bases. The germline V gene supplies CDR1 SGHRS and CDR2 YFSETQ. Taken from cysteine to phenylalanine, the CDR3 has 13 residues. Only the CDR3 region is kept as DNA, spanning 39 bases read in frame from base 1. Enrolling through a virtual design, the prospective study's participants ranged in age from roughly 18 to 89 years and lived across 20 to 30 United States geographic areas. In the prospective study, participants were assigned to cohorts based on the clinical history participants reported in a screening survey and a study questionnaire. Exposed participants had been in contact with someone with a PCR-confirmed or clinician-diagnosed COVID-19 case within 2 weeks of study entry. In the prospective study, whole blood, serum and a nasopharyngeal or oropharyngeal swab were collected from each participant by mobile phlebotomists. Over a roughly 2-month period, participants in the prospective study had the option of providing additional blood draws and questionnaires. Blood samples from the prospective study were shipped frozen or at room temperature prior to DNA extraction.

The immunoSEQ Assay, a bias-controlled multiplex PCR, was used to amplify TCRbeta CDR3 regions from genomic DNA. The paper's data handling went like this. The number of nucleated cells in each sample was estimated from the amplification of reference gene primers within the assay. To quantify the absolute abundance of each unique TCRbeta CDR3 rearrangement, sequence reads were collapsed and filtered. For each sample, productive Simpson clonality was calculated as the square root of Simpson's diversity index over productive rearrangements. This is the immuneACCESS table as TCRdb keeps it, with only in-frame sequences that have V and J called. A part of the clones is gone; compared with another copy, unresolved V genes explain less than half, and the rest is unexplained. V, J and clone size reflect that table, while D and trimming were determined from the DNA. Within this sample are around 240,000 clones, with about nine tenths of them counted one time only. The ten largest clones capture 0.85% to 0.95% of the sample.

The sequence joins TRBV5-1 to TRBJ2-2; the D gene identity is not certain. This TCR was sampled from a man aged 50-60 years who had been exposed to COVID-19. Specimen: PBMCs or T cells enriched from blood (not recorded which). The DNA is TGCGCCAGCAGCGAGTCGGACACCGGGGAGCTGTTTTTT. This translates into CASSESDTGELFF.